The present entry profiles one T cell receptor beta chain with its context. Germline trimming cut 1 base from V and 1 base from J; bases unmatched to any gene: 4. The CDR3 is 15 residues long. CDR1 is GTSNPN, CDR2 SVGIG, per germline (reference sequence). Assay used: immunoSEQ multiplex PCR; TCRdb lists only in-frame clones, some missing. The sample lists about 77,000 clones; around 86% were seen once. The sample originates from a study of OX40 agonist ivuxolimab in advanced cancers. The chain joins TRBV30 to TRBJ2-1, with 7 bases identical to TRBD1. Here the sequenced sample was CD4+ or CD8+ T cells sorted from blood, taken in a trial of the OX40 agonist ivuxolimab. The sequence derives from an adult with an advanced solid tumor such as melanoma, head and neck, liver or kidney cancer. CDR3 nucleotide sequence: TGTGCCTGGAGTGCCCGGACAGGATCCTACAATGAGCAGTTCTTC. Translating gives CAWSARTGSYNEQFF.